The rows below give T cell receptor beta chains drawn from one sample of a study of cytomegalovirus exposure and HLA in healthy donors. Generated by immunoSEQ multiplex PCR, the TCRdb table keeps only in-frame clones and is missing some. The top ten clones hold less than 3% of a sample with under 200,000 clones, over 65% of them seen once. Sequencing used PBMCs. Receptors were obtained from a woman aged 40 to 49 in good health and CMV-seropositive. Each CDR3 is given with its conserved first and last residue. The D gene is left open where the match is weak. Not every row has a clone size; where given, it reads once, few, many or a size class.

j_call,d_call,v_call,clone_size,cdr3_aa,cdr3_nt
TRBJ1-5,NA,TRBV18,NA,CASSPDSVGQPQHF,TGTGCCAGCTCACCGGACAGCGTCGGTCAGCCCCAGCATTTT
TRBJ2-1,NA,TRBV9,NA,CASSARIDEQFF,TGTGCCAGCAGCGCCAGGATCGATGAGCAGTTCTTC
TRBJ1-5,TRBD1,TRBV28,NA,CASSSRQGGQPQHF,TGTGCCAGCAGTTCGCGACAGGGGGGACAGCCCCAGCATTTT
TRBJ1-1,NA,TRBV28,NA,CAGGRNTEAFF,TGTGCGGGAGGCCGAAACACTGAAGCTTTCTTT
TRBJ1-2,TRBD1,TRBV7-2,once,CASSLGFFRGGAGTF,TGTGCCAGCAGCTTAGGTTTCTTTAGAGGGGGCGCGGGGACCTTC
TRBJ2-3,NA,TRBV29-1,NA,CSVRPPSDTQYF,TGCAGCGTGAGGCCTCCCTCAGATACGCAGTATTTT
TRBJ1-5,NA,TRBV19,NA,CATRGTGYSNQPQHF,TGTGCCACCCGGGGGACCGGTTATAGCAATCAGCCCCAGCATTTT
TRBJ1-5,TRBD1,TRBV19,NA,CASADRVNQPQHF,TGTGCCAGTGCAGACAGGGTCAATCAGCCCCAGCATTTT
TRBJ2-1,NA,TRBV4-3,NA,CASSPEEGAYNEQFF,TGCGCCAGCAGCCCCGAGGAGGGGGCGTACAATGAGCAGTTCTTC
TRBJ1-1,NA,TRBV28,few,CASSPVVSEAFF,TGTGCCAGCAGTCCTGTGGTCAGTGAAGCTTTCTTT
TRBJ1-1,TRBD1,TRBV10-3,NA,CAISSTGGVTEAFF,TGTGCCATCAGTTCAACAGGGGGCGTAACTGAAGCTTTCTTT
TRBJ1-1,NA,TRBV19,few,CASSIGRFTEAFF,TGTGCCAGTAGTATAGGTCGGTTTACCGAAGCTTTCTTT
TRBJ2-7,NA,TRBV29-1,few,CSVSQGCEQYF,TGCAGCGTTTCACAGGGTTGCGAGCAGTACTTC
TRBJ1-2,TRBD1,TRBV5-1,NA,CASSSSGTGNYGYTF,TGCGCCAGCAGCTCGTCCGGGACAGGGAACTATGGCTACACCTTC
TRBJ1-5,NA,TRBV6-5,few,CASSLGGGFDQPQHF,TGTGCCAGCAGTTTGGGGGGAGGGTTCGATCAGCCCCAGCATTTT
TRBJ1-4,TRBD1,TRBV2,few,CASSEAGTGNEKLFF,TGTGCCAGCAGTGAAGCAGGGACAGGGAATGAAAAACTGTTTTTT
TRBJ2-5,NA,TRBV18,NA,CASSSYQETQYF,TGTGCCAGCTCATCGTACCAAGAGACCCAGTACTTC
TRBJ1-1,TRBD1,TRBV6-4,NA,CASSETTGRNTEAFF,TGTGCCAGCAGTGAAACGACAGGGCGGAACACTGAAGCTTTCTTT
TRBJ2-2,NA,TRBV28,few,CASRDFNTGELFF,TGTGCCAGCAGGGACTTTAACACCGGGGAGCTGTTTTTT
TRBJ2-5,NA,TRBV6-5,NA,CASKVGEETQYF,TGTGCCAGCAAAGTGGGCGAAGAGACCCAGTACTTC
TRBJ2-6,NA,TRBV29-1,NA,CSVDGTGANVLTF,TGCAGCGTTGACGGTACTGGGGCCAACGTCCTGACTTTC
TRBJ2-5,TRBD1,TRBV7-9,NA,CASSSTGETQYF,TGTGCCAGCAGCTCGACAGGGGAGACCCAGTACTTC
TRBJ2-5,TRBD1,TRBV15,NA,CATSRDGQDQETQYF,TGTGCCACCAGCAGAGATGGACAGGATCAAGAGACCCAGTACTTC
TRBJ1-2,TRBD1,TRBV18,few,CASSPTGGPGANYGYTF,TGTGCCAGCTCACCAACAGGGGGACCAGGAGCTAACTATGGCTACACCTTC
TRBJ2-7,TRBD1,TRBV7-9,once,CASSSGTGAWEQYF,TGTGCCAGCAGCTCCGGGACAGGGGCTTGGGAGCAGTACTTC
TRBJ2-7,NA,TRBV6-1,NA,CATAEGGQYF,TGTGCCACAGCCGAGGGTGGGCAGTACTTC
TRBJ2-1,TRBD1,TRBV4-3,NA,CASSQAYRGRQFF,TGCGCCAGCAGCCAAGCCTACAGGGGGCGGCAGTTCTTC
TRBJ2-1,TRBD1,TRBV29-1,NA,CSVGQGAGDEQFF,TGCAGCGTTGGGCAGGGGGCTGGGGATGAGCAGTTCTTC
TRBJ2-7,TRBD2,TRBV7-9,few,CASSPLTSPSYEQYF,TGTGCCAGCAGCCCCCTGACTAGCCCCTCCTACGAGCAGTACTTC
TRBJ1-1,TRBD1,TRBV11-3,few,CASSLGQGKATEAFF,TGTGCCAGCAGCTTAGGACAGGGGAAGGCCACTGAAGCTTTCTTT
TRBJ2-2,TRBD2,TRBV7-3,NA,CASSSTPPKRGGDTGELFF,TGTGCCAGCAGCTCCACCCCTCCCAAGCGGGGGGGAGACACCGGGGAGCTGTTTTTT
TRBJ1-1,NA,TRBV28,NA,CASSIHSEAFF,TGTGCCAGCAGTATCCACAGTGAAGCTTTCTTT
TRBJ2-2,TRBD1,TRBV11-2,NA,CASSLVGQGVTGELFF,TGTGCCAGCAGCTTAGTAGGACAGGGGGTGACCGGGGAGCTGTTTTTT
TRBJ2-7,TRBD1,TRBV6-5,NA,CATRDSTYEQYF,TGTGCCACCCGGGACAGCACCTACGAGCAGTACTTC
TRBJ2-1,NA,TRBV29-1,few,CSVVSQGSYNEQFF,TGCAGCGTTGTTTCCCAGGGCTCCTACAATGAGCAGTTCTTC
TRBJ2-4,NA,TRBV21-1,NA,CASGQARREGLAKNIQYF,TGTGCCAGCGGACAAGCCCGGCGGGAGGGATTAGCCAAAAACATTCAGTACTTC
TRBJ1-2,NA,TRBV9,NA,CASSVVPGGVDGYTF,TGTGCCAGCAGCGTAGTCCCCGGGGGGGTAGACGGCTACACCTTC
TRBJ2-7,TRBD1,TRBV27,few,CASSPWDRGSYEQYF,TGTGCCAGCAGTCCCTGGGACAGGGGAAGCTACGAGCAGTACTTC
TRBJ1-1,NA,TRBV29-1,NA,CSVRQQPYTEAFF,TGCAGCGTCCGACAGCAACCGTACACTGAAGCTTTCTTT
TRBJ2-6,NA,TRBV7-3,NA,CASSPPGGSGANVLTF,TGTGCCAGCAGCCCACCGGGTGGCTCTGGGGCCAACGTCCTGACTTTC
TRBJ1-1,NA,TRBV28,NA,CASSGGSLAEAFF,TGTGCCAGCAGTGGGGGCAGCCTCGCTGAAGCTTTCTTT
TRBJ2-1,NA,TRBV9,NA,CASSPPSGKGYNEQFF,TGTGCCAGCAGCCCCCCATCGGGGAAAGGCTACAATGAGCAGTTCTTC
TRBJ1-1,NA,TRBV19,NA,CASSITGRAEAFF,TGTGCCAGTAGTATTACAGGGAGGGCTGAAGCTTTCTTT
TRBJ2-2,TRBD2,TRBV6-4,few,CARLLSPSGDTGELFF,TGTGCCAGATTGCTGTCGCCTAGCGGGGATACCGGGGAGCTGTTTTTT
TRBJ2-7,TRBD1,TRBV7-9,NA,CASSSYRSGTGFYEQYF,TGTGCCAGCAGCTCGTACCGGTCCGGGACAGGGTTCTACGAGCAGTACTTC
TRBJ2-1,NA,TRBV7-3,NA,CASSLYSLSSYNEQFF,TGTGCCAGCAGCTTATACAGTCTCAGCTCCTACAATGAGCAGTTCTTC
TRBJ2-4,TRBD1,TRBV19,once,CASSGRQGGNIQYF,TGTGCCAGTAGTGGAAGACAGGGGGGAAACATTCAGTACTTC
TRBJ2-5,TRBD2,TRBV19,few,CASSIGLAGGDGETQYF,TGTGCCAGTAGTATAGGACTAGCGGGGGGGGACGGGGAGACCCAGTACTTC
TRBJ2-6,NA,TRBV27,NA,CASRGTSGANVLTF,TGTGCCTCACGGGGGACCTCTGGGGCCAACGTCCTGACTTTC
TRBJ2-6,TRBD1,TRBV9,NA,CASSPRTGFSGANVLTF,TGTGCCAGCAGCCCCAGGACAGGTTTCTCTGGGGCCAACGTCCTGACTTTC
TRBJ2-3,TRBD2,TRBV27,NA,CASSKGTSELAGQTSTDTQYF,TGTGCCAGCAGCAAAGGGACTTCCGAATTAGCGGGACAAACTAGCACAGATACGCAGTATTTT
TRBJ2-1,TRBD2,TRBV18,NA,CASSPAGRDHNEQFF,TGTGCCAGCTCACCGGCCGGGAGGGATCACAATGAGCAGTTCTTC
TRBJ1-2,TRBD1,TRBV6-5,NA,CASSYSTGQYTF,TGTGCCAGCAGTTACTCGACGGGACAGTACACCTTC
TRBJ1-6,NA,TRBV27,NA,CASSRPQGSNSPLHF,TGTGCCAGCAGCCGCCCCCAGGGCTCTAATTCACCCCTCCACTTT
TRBJ1-1,NA,TRBV6-4,NA,CASSVQTDTEAFF,TGTGCCAGCAGTGTCCAGACAGATACTGAAGCTTTCTTT
TRBJ2-3,NA,TRBV10-3,NA,CAISELGGTDTQYF,TGTGCCATCAGTGAGCTAGGTGGCACAGATACGCAGTATTTT
TRBJ2-3,TRBD2,TRBV4-3,NA,CASRPSGGAGDTQYF,TGCGCCAGCAGACCGAGCGGGGGGGCCGGAGATACGCAGTATTTT